This T cell receptor beta chain was identified in a study of cytomegalovirus exposure and HLA in healthy donors (dated by TCRdb to 2016 to 2017). Regarding the research as a whole: An earlier analysis of roughly 500 of the donors reported under 300 Gb of sequence data and roughly 120 million unique TCR beta sequences obtained from approximately 180 million T cells. Donor age, sex, ethnicity and CMV serostatus were compiled together with the repertoire data. Typing coverage varied by locus: 629-630 donors for A, B, C, DRB1 and DQB1; approximately 500 for DQA1; more than 600 for DPA1; more than 450 for DPB1. To predict cytomegalovirus infection status, the study brought together high-throughput TCR immunosequencing, statistical association of individual TCRs with disease status, and machine learning. The study profiled the T cell repertoires of hundreds of subjects by immunosequencing and related them to cytomegalovirus serostatus. In addition to the first cohort of roughly 700 subjects, a separate validation cohort of 130 or so different subjects was used. Among about 410 genotyped donors of the cohort, an average of approximately 200,000 unique TCR beta nucleotide sequences was sequenced per donor, of which 15% to 20% were non-productive. All discovery cohort repertoires had been generated using a single sequencing platform. Roughly five DR-DQ haplotypes were treated as single units for association and clustering because of strong linkage in the cohort. To study patterns of TCR occurrence, a later analysis re-analyzed previously published TCR beta repertoires from several hundred donors and added high-resolution HLA genotyping. An early release covering more than 500 HLA-typed donors comprised roughly 300 gigabases of sequencing data and 65 million to 100 million unique TCR sequences. Of the 398 genotyped donors, over 65% fell in the genetic ancestry cluster associated with self-reported Caucasian donors. In an earlier analysis of a few hundred of the donors, high-throughput TCR beta sequencing was used to judge whether each TCR beta V gene segment behaved as functional or pseudogenic. Rather than using new phenotypic data, the later analysis identified candidate immune exposures from TCR beta sequences and from how often those sequences occurred across donors. Genome-wide SNP genotypes for about 55% of the roughly 670 donors were used in a later genetic analysis, which treated that subset as a discovery cohort. HLA typing included class I and class II loci at four-digit resolution. The study aimed to test whether cataloging public T cell receptors could reveal signatures of past pathogen exposure. The investigation overall reported the following: A later analysis reported that several top co-occurrence clusters appeared linked to parvovirus B19, influenza, CMV and Epstein-Barr virus. An association between a missense DCLRE1C variant and V-gene and J-gene trimming of TCR beta chains was found in a later genetic analysis and replicated in an independent cohort. Strong co-occurrence of HLA alleles, especially DR and DQ, made assigning TCR associations to individual alleles difficult. Only TCR beta chains were sequenced in this cohort, and the absence of alpha or paired-chain data limited detectable features. Linkage disequilibrium might explain the correlated functional status among segregating V segments, but an unknown experimental factor could not be ruled out. A later analysis associated about 17,000 TCR beta sequences with specific HLA alleles at a false discovery rate of 0.05. In both the original and validation cohorts, the classifier was reported to diagnose cytomegalovirus status with high specificity and sensitivity. According to a later genetic analysis, donors in an Asian-associated ancestry cluster had fewer N-insertions in productive TCRs than the approximately 690-donor mean. A later analysis found that TCR association rates varied across HLA loci, with DRB1 alleles showing the most associated TCRs and HLA-C alleles the fewest. According to the authors, the approach could potentially be generalized to other disease states and immunological phenotypes. Because HLA typing was unavailable for some donors at each locus, only the typed subset was used in association tests. A further reported finding was that TCR beta sequences accurately predicted the HLA-A and HLA-B alleles for most subjects in the first cohort. Most TCR sequences were observed very rarely across donors, whereas some public TCRs were present in many individuals. CMV serostatus was the only immune exposure information available for the cohort. In a later analysis, HLA-associated TCR beta chains showed more clonal expansion and lower generation probabilities than non-associated chains that were equally common. A total of 164 TCR beta chains were listed by the study as associated with cytomegalovirus. Because counts were too low, 15 or so rarely observed V segments, including chromosome 9 orphons, were excluded from the earlier analysis of 587 of the donors. A later analysis found that most CMV-associated TCR beta chains appeared HLA-restricted, with HLA associations seemingly driven largely by CMV exposure. In an earlier analysis of about 600 of the donors, most TCR beta V segments appeared in productive rearrangements about 87% or about 30% of the time, broadly matching IMGT annotations. Sequencing depth was assumed to be roughly uniform across donors in the presence/absence analyses, though that assumption may not hold. A cluster of highly shared sequence variants was judged likely to be a technical artifact of the sequencing pipeline. Three of the identified cytomegalovirus-associated TCR beta chains were confirmed in vitro to be specific for cytomegalovirus antigens.

The library was produced with the immunoSEQ multiplex PCR assay. For the multiplex PCR, a mixture combining 60 forward primers for TCR Vbeta segments and 13 reverse primers for TCR Jbeta segments was used. The CDR3 region of rearranged TCR beta genes was amplified from genomic DNA with a multiplex PCR assay. The Illumina HiSeq System was used to sequence the amplified TCR beta libraries as 87-base-pair reads. The study's processing was this. A later analysis tallied roughly 78 million unique TCR beta chains across the roughly 610 repertoires, and approximately 11 million of those chains were shared by two or more donors. Raw reads were error-corrected and collapsed into unique sequences by a nearest-neighbor algorithm in which closely related sequences were merged to remove PCR and sequencing errors. CDR3 sequences were aligned to IMGT reference sequences to assign V, D and J gene segments. For a sequence to be retained, a match of at least six nucleotides to both a V gene segment and a J gene segment was required. Rearrangements were called productive when the CDR3 lacked stop codons and stayed in frame with V and J; all others were non-productive. CDR3 was defined by IMGT convention, running from the second conserved V-encoded cysteine to the conserved J-encoded phenylalanine. The earlier analysis of 587 of the donors excluded sequences that lacked an unambiguous match to a single V gene segment. In an earlier analysis of a few hundred of the donors, a V segment was called functional when productive rearrangements were above 56.7%, and segregating when the standard deviation between donors exceeded 5%. A statistical classification framework was developed to diagnose cytomegalovirus status using the catalog of TCR beta chain sequences. In a later analysis, TCR nucleotide sequences were compared against IMGT/GENE-DB human TR gene sequences so that V and J genes could be assigned. A later analysis assigned CDR3 sequences and most-parsimonious VDJ recombination scenarios with the TCRdist pipeline. In a later analysis, every TCR beta chain was defined by the combination of its CDR3 amino acid sequence and its V-gene family, and reads without a unique V-gene family were dropped. As a way to deal with suspected cross-contamination and a sequencing artifact, a later analysis dropped 500 to 700 nucleotide sequences that were highly shared and had low generation probability. In a later analysis, a clonal expansion index for each public chain was calculated from normalized within-repertoire ranks of inferred template counts. A later analysis computed generation probabilities with a VDJ recombination model fitted to out-of-frame rearrangements, and checked the results against IGoR. A later analysis scored TCR-TCR, TCR-HLA and TCR-CMV co-occurrence with hypergeometric tests, applying a repertoire-size bias correction to TCR pairs. To estimate false discovery rates, a later analysis permuted the HLA or CMV assignments 20 times. In a later analysis, co-occurring TCRs were grouped using DBSCAN, and TCRdist sequence similarity was added for clustering within HLA-allele-positive subsets. Co-occurrence clustering excluded repertoires with fewer than 30,000 or more than 120,000 public chains, plus five with anomalous nucleotide sharing. TCRdb mirrors the immuneACCESS table, restricted to in-frame sequences. Some clones are absent from its copies; in checked studies, under half trace to an unresolved V gene, and the reason for the others is unknown. V and J calls and clone size are as listed in that table; D and trimming were resolved from the DNA. Counted in this sample were 74,000 or so clones; 77% of them appeared once. Under 3% of the sample lies in the top ten.

The cohort consisted of approximately 690 healthy bone marrow donors. At the time of sampling, every cohort member was nominally healthy, though immune exposures that went unrecorded were likely present. The donor tested CMV seropositive and was one of the 289 seropositive cohort members. Each donor provided a peripheral blood sample, and peripheral blood mononuclear cells were used for TCR beta sequencing. The Qiagen DNeasy Blood Extraction Kit was used to extract genomic DNA from the blood cell samples. Worth noting for this clone: There is no known antigen for this receptor. Base quality data are lacking; no much larger clone is found one base away.

The sequenced material came from PBMCs. This clonotype was obtained from a man between 50 and 59 years old in good health and CMV-seropositive.

Here the CDR3 is given as CASGLPGQGPNTGELFF. The sequenced DNA is TGTGCTAGTGGTTTGCCGGGACAGGGGCCGAACACCGGGGAGCTGTTTTTT. The V and J genes are TRBV12-5 and TRBJ2-2, and 10 bases in between align with TRBD1. Trimming leaves V shorter by 2 bases and J shorter by 0 bases, with the junction holding 3 bases beyond the gene matches. The CDR3 runs 17 amino acids, cysteine and phenylalanine included. The read is trimmed to its CDR3 DNA, 51 bases read in frame from base 1. CDR1 is given as LGHNT and CDR2 as FRNRAP, both from the germline V gene.